The rows below give T cell receptor beta chains drawn from one sample of a study of T cell responses to AZD1222 COVID-19 vaccine. Sequenced by immunoSEQ multiplex PCR; TCRdb stores in-frame clones only, minus some. The repertoire consists of approximately 93,000 clones, with about nine tenths occurring once and the leading ten covering about 5.7%. This sample comprised peripheral blood, obtained 28 days after the second AZD1222 dose. These receptor sequences come from an adult who received the AZD1222 COVID-19 vaccine. Each CDR3 is given without its conserved first and last residue.

TRBV5-6,TRBJ2-1,ASSPALDEQF
TRBV7-2,TRBJ1-5,ASSPGQYSNQPQH
TRBV19,TRBJ2-1,ASSDLLAGGQDEQF
TRBV4-2,TRBJ1-4,ASSQTEGATNEKLF
TRBV7-3,TRBJ1-1,ASSLSEDTEAF
TRBV9,TRBJ2-1,ASSVGAGDSYNEQF
TRBV5-1,TRBJ2-7,ASSLGAGDRYEQY
TRBV5-1,TRBJ2-5,ASSSDRDQETQY
TRBV20-1,TRBJ2-1,SASSTSGGQHNEQF
TRBV7-3,TRBJ1-2,ASSEVTGGSKT
TRBV3-1/TRBV3-2,TRBJ2-1,ASSPGLEEGDEQF
TRBV4-3,TRBJ1-1,ASSQGTTEAF
TRBV7-9,TRBJ2-4,ASSLAWGAEGNIQY